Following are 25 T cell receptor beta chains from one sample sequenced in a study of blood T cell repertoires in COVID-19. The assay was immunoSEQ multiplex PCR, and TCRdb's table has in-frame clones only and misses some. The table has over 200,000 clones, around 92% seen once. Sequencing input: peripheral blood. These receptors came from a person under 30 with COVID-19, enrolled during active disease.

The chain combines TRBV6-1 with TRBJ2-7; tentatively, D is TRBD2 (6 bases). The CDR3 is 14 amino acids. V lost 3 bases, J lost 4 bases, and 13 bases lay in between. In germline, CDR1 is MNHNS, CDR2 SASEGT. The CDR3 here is CASSDSGGGYEQYF. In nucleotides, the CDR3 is TGTGCCAGCAGTGATAGCGGTGGTGGGTACGAGCAGTACTTC.

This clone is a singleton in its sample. Here the CDR3 DNA reads TGTGCCAGCAGTGAGCCAAAGAGGGACACCAATCAGCCCCAGCATTTT. It yields the protein CASSEPKRDTNQPQHF. This rearrangement joins TRBV6-1 to TRBJ1-5, with TRBD1 as a possible D gene (6 bases). Germline V gene lookup returns CDR1 MNHNS and CDR2 SASEGT. The CDR3 is 16 residues long. Trimming cost V 3 bases and J 3 bases, with 15 bases left between them.

The DNA of the CDR3 is TGTGCCAGCAGGATACAGGGGTCATCCTACGAGCAGTACTTC. Translating it yields CASRIQGSSYEQYF. J is TRBJ2-7 and V is TRBV5-5; the match to TRBD1 covers 7 bases. Germline trimming cut 5 bases from V and 1 base from J; bases unmatched to any gene: 6. This CDR3 spans 14 amino acids. CDR1 and CDR2 from the germline V gene are SGHKS and YYEKEE (reference sequence).

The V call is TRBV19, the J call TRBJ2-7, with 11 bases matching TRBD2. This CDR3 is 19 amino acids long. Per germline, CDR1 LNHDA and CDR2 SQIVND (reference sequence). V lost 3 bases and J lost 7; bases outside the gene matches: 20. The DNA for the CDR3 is TGTGCCAGTAGTATCGGGACTTACTGGACTAGCGGGTCTGTGGGGGAGCAGTACTTC. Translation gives CASSIGTYWTSGSVGEQYF.

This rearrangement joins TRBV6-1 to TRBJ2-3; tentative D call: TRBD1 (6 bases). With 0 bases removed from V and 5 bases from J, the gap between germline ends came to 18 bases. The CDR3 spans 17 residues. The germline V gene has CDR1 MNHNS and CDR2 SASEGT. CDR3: CASSEARGRGLGDTQYF. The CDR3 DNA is TGTGCCAGCAGTGAAGCACGCGGTAGGGGGTTGGGAGATACGCAGTATTTT.

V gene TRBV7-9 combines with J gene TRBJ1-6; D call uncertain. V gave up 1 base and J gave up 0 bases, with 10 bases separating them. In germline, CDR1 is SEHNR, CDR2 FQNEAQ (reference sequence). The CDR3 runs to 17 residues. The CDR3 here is CASSLDSLSSYNSPLHF. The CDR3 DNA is TGTGCCAGCAGCTTAGACTCGTTAAGCTCCTATAATTCACCCCTCCACTTT.

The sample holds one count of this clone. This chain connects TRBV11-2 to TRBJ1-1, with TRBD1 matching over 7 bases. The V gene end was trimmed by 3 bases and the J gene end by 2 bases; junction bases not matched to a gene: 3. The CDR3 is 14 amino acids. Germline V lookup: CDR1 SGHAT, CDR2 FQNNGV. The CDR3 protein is CASSFQGVNTEAFF. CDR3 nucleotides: TGTGCCAGCAGCTTCCAGGGGGTAAACACTGAAGCTTTCTTT.

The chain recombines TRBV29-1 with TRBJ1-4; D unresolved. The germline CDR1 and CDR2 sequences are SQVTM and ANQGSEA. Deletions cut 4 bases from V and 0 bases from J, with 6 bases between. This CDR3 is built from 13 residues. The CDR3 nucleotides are TGCAGCGTTGTCGGTGCAACTAATGAAAAACTGTTTTTT. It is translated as CSVVGATNEKLFF. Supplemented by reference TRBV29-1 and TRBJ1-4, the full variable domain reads SAVISQKPSRDICQRGTSLTIQCQVDSQVTMMFWYRQQPGQSLTLIATANQGSEATYESGFVIDKFPISRPNLTFSTLTVSNMSPEDSSIYLCSVVGATNEKLFFGSGTQLSVL.

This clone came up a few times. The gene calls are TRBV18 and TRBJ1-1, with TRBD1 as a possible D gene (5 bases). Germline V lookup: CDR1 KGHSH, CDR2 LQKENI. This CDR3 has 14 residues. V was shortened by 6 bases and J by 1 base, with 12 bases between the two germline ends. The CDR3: CASSPDGGNTEAFF. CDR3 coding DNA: TGTGCCAGCTCCCCTGACGGGGGGAACACTGAAGCTTTCTTT.

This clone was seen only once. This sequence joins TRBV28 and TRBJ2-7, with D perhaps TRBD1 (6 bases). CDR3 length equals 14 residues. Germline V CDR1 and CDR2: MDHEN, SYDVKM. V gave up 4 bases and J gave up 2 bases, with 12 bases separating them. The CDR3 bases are TGTGCCAGCAGTTCACCAGGGGAAACCTACGAGCAGTACTTC. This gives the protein CASSSPGETYEQYF.

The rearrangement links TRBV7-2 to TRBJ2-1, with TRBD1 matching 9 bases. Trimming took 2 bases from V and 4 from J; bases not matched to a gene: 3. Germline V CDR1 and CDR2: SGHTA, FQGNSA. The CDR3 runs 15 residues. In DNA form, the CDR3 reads TGTGCCAGCAGCTTAAGACAGGGGGGGTACAATGAGCAGTTCTTC. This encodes CASSLRQGGYNEQFF.

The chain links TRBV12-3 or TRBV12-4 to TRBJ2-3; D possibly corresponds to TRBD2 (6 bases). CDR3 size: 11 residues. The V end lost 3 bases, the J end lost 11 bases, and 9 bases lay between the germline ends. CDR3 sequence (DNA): TGTGCCAGCAGTTTCAACGGGGGGCAGTATTTT. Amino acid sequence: CASSFNGGQYF.

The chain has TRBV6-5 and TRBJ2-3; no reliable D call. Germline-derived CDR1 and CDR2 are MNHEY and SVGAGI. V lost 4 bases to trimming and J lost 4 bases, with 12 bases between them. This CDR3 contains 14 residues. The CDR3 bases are TGTGCCAGCAGTTTCCCCGGTACCCCAGATACGCAGTATTTT. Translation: CASSFPGTPDTQYF.

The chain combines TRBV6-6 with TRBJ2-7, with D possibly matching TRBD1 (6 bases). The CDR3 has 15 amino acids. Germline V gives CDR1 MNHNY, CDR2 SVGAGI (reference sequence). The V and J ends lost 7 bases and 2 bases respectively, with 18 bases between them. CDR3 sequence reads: CASTQGMYSTYEQYF. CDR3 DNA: TGTGCCAGCACCCAGGGGATGTATTCGACCTACGAGCAGTACTTC.

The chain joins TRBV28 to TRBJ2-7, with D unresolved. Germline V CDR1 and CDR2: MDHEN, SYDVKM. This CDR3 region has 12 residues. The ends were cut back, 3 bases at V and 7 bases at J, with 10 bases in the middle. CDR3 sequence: CASSLPQVEQYF. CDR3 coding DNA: TGTGCCAGCAGTTTGCCCCAGGTAGAGCAGTACTTC.

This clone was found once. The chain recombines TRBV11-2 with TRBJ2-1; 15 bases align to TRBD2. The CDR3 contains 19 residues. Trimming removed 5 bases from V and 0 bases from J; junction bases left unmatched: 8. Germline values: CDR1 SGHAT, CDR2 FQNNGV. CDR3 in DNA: TGTGCCAGCAGCCCGGGACTAGCGGGAGGTTCCCCCTCCTACAATGAGCAGTTCTTC. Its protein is CASSPGLAGGSPSYNEQFF. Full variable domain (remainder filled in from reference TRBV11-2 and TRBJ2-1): EAGVAQSPRYKIIEKRQSVAFWCNPISGHATLYWYQQILGQGPKLLIQFQNNGVVDDSQLPKDRFSAERLKGVDSTLKIQPAKLEDSAVYLCASSPGLAGGSPSYNEQFFGPGTRLTVL.

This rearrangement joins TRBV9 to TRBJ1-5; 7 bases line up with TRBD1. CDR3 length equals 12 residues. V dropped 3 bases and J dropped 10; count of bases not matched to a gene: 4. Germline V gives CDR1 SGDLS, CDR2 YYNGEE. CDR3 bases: TGTGCCAGCAGCGGCCCAGGGGGTCCCCAGCATTTT. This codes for CASSGPGGPQHF.

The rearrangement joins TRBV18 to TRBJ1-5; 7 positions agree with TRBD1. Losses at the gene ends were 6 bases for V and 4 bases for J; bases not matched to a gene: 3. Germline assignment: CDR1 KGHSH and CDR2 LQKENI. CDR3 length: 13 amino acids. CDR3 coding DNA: TGTGCCAGCTCGACAGGGTTTAATCAGCCCCAGCATTTT. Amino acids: CASSTGFNQPQHF.

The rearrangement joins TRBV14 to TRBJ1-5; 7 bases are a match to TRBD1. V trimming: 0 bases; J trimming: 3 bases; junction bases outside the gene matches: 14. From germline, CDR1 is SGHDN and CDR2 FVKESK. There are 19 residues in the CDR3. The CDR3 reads CASSQDVRDSPKFNQPQHF. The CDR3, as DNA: TGTGCCAGCAGCCAAGATGTCCGGGACAGCCCCAAATTCAATCAGCCCCAGCATTTT.

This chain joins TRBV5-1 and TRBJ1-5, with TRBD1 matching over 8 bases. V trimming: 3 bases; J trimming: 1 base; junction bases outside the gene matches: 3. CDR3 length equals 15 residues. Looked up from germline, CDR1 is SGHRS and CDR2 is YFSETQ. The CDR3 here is CASSSTGGSNQPQHF. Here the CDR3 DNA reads TGCGCCAGCAGCTCCACAGGGGGGAGCAATCAGCCCCAGCATTTT.

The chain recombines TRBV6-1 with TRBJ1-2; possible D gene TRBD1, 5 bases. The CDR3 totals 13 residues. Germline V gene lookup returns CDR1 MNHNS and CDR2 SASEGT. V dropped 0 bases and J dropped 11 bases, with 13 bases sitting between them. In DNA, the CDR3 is TGTGCCAGCAGTGAAGCGCTTCAGGGATCGTACACCTTC. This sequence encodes CASSEALQGSYTF.

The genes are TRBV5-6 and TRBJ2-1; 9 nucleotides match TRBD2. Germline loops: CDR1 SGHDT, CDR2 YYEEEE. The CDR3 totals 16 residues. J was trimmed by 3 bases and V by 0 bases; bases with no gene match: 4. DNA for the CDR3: TGTGCCAGCAGCTTGGCTAGCGGGGCCAGCTACAATGAGCAGTTCTTC. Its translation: CASSLASGASYNEQFF.

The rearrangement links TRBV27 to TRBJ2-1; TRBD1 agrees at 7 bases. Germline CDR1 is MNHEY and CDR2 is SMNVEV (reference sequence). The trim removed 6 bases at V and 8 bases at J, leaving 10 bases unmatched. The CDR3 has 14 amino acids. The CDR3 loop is CASSLQGGVHEQFF. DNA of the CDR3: TGTGCCAGCAGCCTTCAAGGGGGCGTCCATGAGCAGTTCTTC.

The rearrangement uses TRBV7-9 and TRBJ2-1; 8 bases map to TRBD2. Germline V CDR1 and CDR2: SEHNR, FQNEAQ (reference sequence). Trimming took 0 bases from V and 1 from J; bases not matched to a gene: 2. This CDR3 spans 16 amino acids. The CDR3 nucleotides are TGTGCCAGCAGCTTAGCAGCTAGCGGGTCCTACAATGAGCAGTTCTTC. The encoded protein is CASSLAASGSYNEQFF.

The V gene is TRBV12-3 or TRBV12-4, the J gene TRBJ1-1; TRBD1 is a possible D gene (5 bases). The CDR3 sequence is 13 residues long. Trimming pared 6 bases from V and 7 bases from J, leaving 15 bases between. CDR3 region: CASSFGQFGEAFF. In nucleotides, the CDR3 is TGTGCCAGCAGCTTCGGACAATTCGGTGAAGCTTTCTTT.